The 5 T cell receptor beta chains below all came from one sample that was sequenced in a study of T cell responses to AZD1222 COVID-19 vaccine. Repertoires were generated with immunoSEQ multiplex PCR, while TCRdb's copy carries only in-frame clones and drops some. The sample shows approximately 150,000 clones, about nine tenths of them seen only once. Specimen: peripheral blood, collected on day 0 of MenACWY control vaccination. The receptors originated from an adult in good health.

The chain uses TRBV27 and TRBJ2-1; TRBD2 agrees at 12 bases. Germline CDR1 reads MNHEY; CDR2 reads SMNVEV (reference sequence). The CDR3 totals 16 residues. V lost 5 bases to trimming and J lost 2 bases; unmatched junction nucleotides: 4. The CDR3 bases are TGTGCCAGCAGTACTAGCGGGAGGACCCCCTACAATGAGCAGTTCTTC. Its translation: CASSTSGRTPYNEQFF.

The rearrangement joins TRBV7-9 to TRBJ2-7, with D perhaps matching TRBD1 (6 bases). The CDR3 totals 14 residues. Germline-derived CDR1 and CDR2 are SEHNR and FQNEAQ (reference sequence). V lost 7 bases to trimming and J lost 2 bases, with 15 bases between them. CDR3 DNA sequence: TGTGCCAGCATGAAGGACAGAATAGCCTACGAGCAGTACTTC. Translated, it gives CASMKDRIAYEQYF.

The chain uses TRBV4-3 and TRBJ2-1; D gene uncertain. V lost 0 bases and J lost 0, with 6 bases in between. Germline V gene data show CDR1 as LGHNA and CDR2 as YSLEER. The CDR3 runs to 15 residues. CDR3 coding DNA: TGCGCCAGCAGCCAAGATCTCCGCTCCTACAATGAGCAGTTCTTC. Protein sequence: CASSQDLRSYNEQFF.

The rearrangement uses TRBV30 and TRBJ2-6; perhaps TRBD2 as D (5 bases). V was shortened by 2 bases and J by 4 bases, with 12 bases between the two germline ends. This CDR3 has 15 amino acids. The germline gives CDR1 GTSNPN, CDR2 SVGIG (reference sequence). DNA for the CDR3: TGTGCCTGGAGTAAGGGCGGGCCGGGGGCCAACGTCCTGACTTTC. Amino acids: CAWSKGGPGANVLTF.

V is TRBV2 and J is TRBJ1-2, with D hard to call. This CDR3 has 12 amino acids. V gave up 3 bases and J gave up 5 bases, with 7 bases separating them. Germline values: CDR1 SNHLY, CDR2 FYNNEI. The CDR3 is CASSEGRYGYTF. In DNA form, the CDR3 reads TGTGCCAGCAGTGAGGGAAGATATGGCTACACCTTC.